A single sample is the source of the 19 T cell receptor beta chains below, sequenced in a study of CD8 T cells in ankylosing spondylitis. Study-wide findings and caveats: Blood from ankylosing spondylitis patients appeared to carry a characteristic roughly 8-variant TCR beta motif.

TCRdb called the 5' RACE reads again in MiXCR, with one record for every CDR3 protein. The sample has about 800,000 distinct CDR3 sequences; roughly 10% are singletons. No antigen has been identified for these receptors. Sequenced input: blood, either unsorted or a sorted T cell fraction (not recorded which). The receptor source for this set is a male donor with ankylosing spondylitis.

This clonotype was counted between two and nine times. The rearrangement uses TRBV20-1 and TRBJ1-6, with a possible D match to TRBD1 (5 bases). Germline loops: CDR1 DFQATT, CDR2 SNEGSKA (reference sequence). V lost 5 bases to trimming and J lost 5 bases, with 16 bases between them. The CDR3 consists of 15 residues. CDR3 DNA sequence: TGCAGTGCTCCCGGGACGCCGGGCGATAATTCACCCCTCCACTTT. It encodes CSAPGTPGDNSPLHF.

The chain uses TRBV5-1 and TRBJ2-3; perhaps TRBD1 as D (5 bases). CDR1 is SGHRS and CDR2 is YFSETQ in the germline V gene. CDR3 size: 12 residues. Between the trimmed V and J ends, which lost 2 bases and 8 bases, there was a span of 9 bases. The CDR3 region has the DNA TGCGCCAGCAGCTTTCTAGACAGTACGCAGTATTTT. It specifies CASSFLDSTQYF.

The rearrangement links TRBV20-1 to TRBJ1-4; D call uncertain. The germline V gene has CDR1 DFQATT and CDR2 SNEGSKA (reference sequence). CDR3 length: 14 amino acids. Trimming removed 6 bases from V and 10 bases from J, with 21 bases in between. CDR3 loop: CSAGDWGGSRKLFF. In nucleotides, the CDR3 is TGCAGTGCCGGGGATTGGGGAGGTTCGAGAAAACTGTTTTTT.

CDR3 amino acids: CASSNGQVQDTQYF. CDR3 nucleotide sequence: TGTGCCAGCAGCAACGGACAGGTTCAGGATACGCAGTATTTT. The V call is TRBV5-5, the J call TRBJ2-3; TRBD1 aligns across 7 bases. This CDR3 is 14 amino acids long. Germline loops: CDR1 SGHKS, CDR2 YYEKEE (reference sequence). V trimming: 4 bases; J trimming: 6 bases; junction bases outside the gene matches: 8.

This clonotype was counted at least ten times. The rearrangement joins TRBV20-1 to TRBJ2-3; the match to TRBD2 covers 7 bases. CDR1 and CDR2 (germline): DFQATT, SNEGSKA (reference sequence). The CDR3 has 14 residues. The V gene end was trimmed by 6 bases and the J gene end by 5 bases; junction bases not matched to a gene: 11. The DNA of the CDR3 is TGCAGTGCCCTACTAGCGAAGAGTGGAGATACGCAGTATTTT. Translation: CSALLAKSGDTQYF.

V and J are TRBV6-5 and TRBJ1-1; 9 nucleotides match TRBD1. After removal of 6 bases from V and 3 bases from J, the junction contained 8 bases not matched to a gene. The CDR3 has 15 amino acids. The germline CDR1 and CDR2 sequences are MNHEY and SVGAGI. The CDR3 DNA is TGTGCCAGCAGCTACGCCCGGACAGGGGACACTGAAGCTTTCTTT. It specifies CASSYARTGDTEAFF.

The table lists this clonotype with a few counts. This chain joins TRBV19 and TRBJ2-1; 12 bases are a match to TRBD2. The J segment lost 0 bases and the V segment lost 7 bases, leaving 13 bases of the junction unmatched. Germline assignment: CDR1 LNHDA and CDR2 SQIVND (reference sequence). The CDR3 has 19 amino acids. Here the CDR3 DNA reads TGTGCCAGTATGGGTTGGGCTAGCGGGAGGGATAGCTCCTACAATGAGCAGTTCTTC. Its protein product is CASMGWASGRDSSYNEQFF. The whole variable domain, filled in from reference TRBV19 and TRBJ2-1, reads DGGITQSPKYLFRKEGQNVTLSCEQNLNHDAMYWYRQDPGQGLRLIYYSQIVNDFQKGDIAEGYSVSREKKESFPLTVTSAQKNPTAFYLCASMGWASGRDSSYNEQFFGPGTRLTVL.

The sample holds a few counts of this clonotype. The chain employs TRBV7-9 and TRBJ2-7, with 11 bases fitting TRBD2. The V gene end was trimmed by 5 bases and the J gene end by 3 bases; junction bases not matched to a gene: 9. The CDR3 loop spans 16 amino acids. Germline CDR1 reads SEHNR; CDR2 reads FQNEAQ (reference sequence). The DNA of the CDR3 is TGTGCCAGCAGCCTATCTAGCGGGGGGAACTACTACGAGCAGTACTTC. This encodes CASSLSSGGNYYEQYF.

This chain connects TRBV5-1 to TRBJ2-7; 9 bases fit TRBD1. The ends lost 0 bases at V and 2 bases at J; junction bases unmatched: 15. This CDR3 has 19 amino acids. CDR1 and CDR2 from the germline V gene are SGHRS and YFSETQ. Here the CDR3 reads CASSLGGTGSNLKTYEQYF. For the CDR3, the DNA is TGCGCCAGCAGCTTGGGAGGGACAGGGTCCAATCTAAAGACCTACGAGCAGTACTTC.

The chain joins TRBV11-2 to TRBJ1-1, with D unresolved. Trimming took 1 base from V and 7 from J, leaving 10 bases between them. Germline V CDR1 and CDR2: SGHAT, FQNNGV. The CDR3 contains 13 residues. The CDR3 DNA follows: TGTGCCAGCAGCTTAGGACGACTGATTGAAGCTTTCTTT. Amino acids: CASSLGRLIEAFF.

The chain links TRBV20-1 to TRBJ1-1; possibly TRBD1 for D (5 bases). This CDR3 spans 14 amino acids. The V end was cut by 6 bases, the J end by 1 base, with 15 bases between. Per the germline V gene, CDR1 is DFQATT and CDR2 is SNEGSKA (reference sequence). CDR3 region: CSAVNSGRNTEAFF. The CDR3 coding sequence is TGCAGTGCCGTAAATTCAGGGAGGAACACTGAAGCTTTCTTT.

This clonotype has more than one count but fewer than ten. V and J are TRBV5-1 and TRBJ1-2; D uncertain. Germline lookup yields CDR1 SGHRS and CDR2 YFSETQ. The CDR3 has 16 residues. V lost 0 bases and J 3 bases, leaving 15 bases between the germline ends. The CDR3 spells CASSLGEGRIDYGYTF. Written as DNA, the CDR3 is TGCGCCAGCAGCTTGGGCGAGGGTCGGATTGACTATGGCTACACCTTC.

This clonotype was seen only a few times. The chain couples TRBV6-6 to TRBJ1-1; D is unresolved. This CDR3 has 13 amino acids. CDR1 is MNHNY, CDR2 SVGAGI, per germline (reference sequence). Trimming cost V 7 bases and J 2 bases, with 11 bases left between them. The CDR3 coding sequence is TGTGCCAGCATCAACGGGGTCAACACTGAAGCTTTCTTT. Residues: CASINGVNTEAFF.

This clonotype was observed many times. The J gene is TRBJ2-7, the V gene TRBV7-2; 7 bases map to TRBD2. The CDR3 length is 13 residues. Unmatched junction bases numbered 5, after V lost 6 bases and J lost 3 bases. Germline CDR1 and CDR2: SGHTA and FQGNSA. For the CDR3, the DNA is TGTGCCAGCAGAGCGGGACCGAACTACGAGCAGTACTTC. Protein product: CASRAGPNYEQYF.

The table lists this clonotype with a few counts. The J gene is TRBJ2-7, the V gene TRBV7-3, with 9 bases that match TRBD1. CDR1 and CDR2 from the germline V gene are SGHTA and FQGTGA. With V trimmed by 5 bases and J by 5 bases, 7 bases remained unmatched. CDR3 length equals 14 residues. This CDR3 reads CASSADRGSNEQYF. For the CDR3, the DNA is TGTGCCAGCAGCGCGGACAGGGGCAGTAACGAGCAGTACTTC. Full variable domain (missing parts from reference TRBV7-3 and TRBJ2-7): GAGVSQTPSNKVTEKGKYVELRCDPISGHTALYWYRQSLGQGPEFLIYFQGTGAADDSGLPNDRFFAVRPEGSVSTLKIQRTERGDSAVYLCASSADRGSNEQYFGPGTRLTVT.

This clonotype was counted at least ten times. The chain joins TRBV4-3 to TRBJ1-5, with TRBD1 matching 8 bases. V shed 1 base and J 7 bases; nucleotides not matched to a gene: 18. Germline V CDR1 and CDR2: LGHNA, YSLEER. The CDR3 sequence is 19 residues long. The CDR3 sequence: CASSQANTARGLFDQPQHF. The CDR3 DNA sequence: TGCGCCAGCAGCCAAGCTAATACGGCCAGGGGGCTTTTCGACCAGCCCCAGCATTTT.

The chain links TRBV12-3 or TRBV12-4 to TRBJ2-5, with 8 positions matching TRBD1. The CDR3 covers 15 residues. Trimming removed 1 base from V and 5 bases from J; junction bases left unmatched: 6. Here the CDR3 reads CASSLVTGGPETQYF. Written as DNA, the CDR3 is TGTGCCAGCAGTTTAGTCACAGGGGGTCCGGAGACCCAGTACTTC.

This clonotype was detected ten times or more. The rearrangement joins TRBV7-2 to TRBJ2-1, with unresolved D. There are 15 residues in the CDR3. Germline assignment: CDR1 SGHTA and CDR2 FQGNSA. The V end lost 4 bases, the J end lost 2 bases, and 12 bases lay between the germline ends. CDR3 bases: TGTGCCAGCAGCTCTGACACTACTCCCTACAATGAGCAGTTCTTC. Its translation is CASSSDTTPYNEQFF. Full variable domain (remainder filled in from reference TRBV7-2 and TRBJ2-1): GAGVSQSPSNKVTEKGKDVELRCDPISGHTALYWYRQSLGQGLEFLIYFQGNSAPDKSGLPSDRFSAERTGGSVSTLTIQRTQQEDSAVYLCASSSDTTPYNEQFFGPGTRLTVL.

The sample holds a few counts of this clonotype. This rearrangement joins TRBV20-1 to TRBJ2-1; 7 bases map to TRBD1. Per the germline V gene, CDR1 is DFQATT and CDR2 is SNEGSKA (reference sequence). The CDR3 extends over 15 amino acids. The J segment lost 1 base and the V segment lost 0 bases, leaving 3 bases of the junction unmatched. CDR3 nucleotides: TGCAGTGCTAGAGACATGGACAGGTCCTACAATGAGCAGTTCTTC. Translated, it gives CSARDMDRSYNEQFF.